The T cell receptor beta chain under discussion was sequenced for a study of blood T cell repertoires in COVID-19. J was trimmed by 7 bases and V by 6 bases; bases with no gene match: 4. This CDR3 spans 12 amino acids. Germline CDR1 MNHEY, CDR2 SVGEGT. Produced via immunoSEQ multiplex PCR; TCRdb's table is partial and in-frame only. The data show roughly 65,000 clones, around 79% seen once. Sequenced material: peripheral blood. The rearrangement links TRBV6-2 or TRBV6-3 to TRBJ1-2, with 8 positions matching TRBD1. This receptor was obtained from a man in his fifties or sixties with acute or convalescent COVID-19. The CDR3 DNA reads as TGTGCCAGCAGCTTGACAGGGGCTGGCTACACCTTC. It translates to CASSLTGAGYTF.